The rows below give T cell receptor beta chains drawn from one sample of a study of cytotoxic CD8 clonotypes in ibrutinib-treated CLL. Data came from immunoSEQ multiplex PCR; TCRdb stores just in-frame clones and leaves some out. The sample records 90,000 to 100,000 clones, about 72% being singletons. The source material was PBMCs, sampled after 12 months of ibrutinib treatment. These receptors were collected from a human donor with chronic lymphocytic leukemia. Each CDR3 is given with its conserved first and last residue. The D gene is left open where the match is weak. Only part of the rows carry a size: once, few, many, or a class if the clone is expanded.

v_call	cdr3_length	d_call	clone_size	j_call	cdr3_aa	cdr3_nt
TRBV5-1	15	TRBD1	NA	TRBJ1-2	CASSSQTGSPYGYTF	TGCGCCAGCAGCTCCCAGACAGGGAGCCCCTATGGCTACACCTTC
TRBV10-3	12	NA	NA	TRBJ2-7	CAINLDSYEQYF	TGTGCCATCAATCTGGACAGCTACGAGCAGTACTTC
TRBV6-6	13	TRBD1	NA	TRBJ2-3	CASSRQGADTQYF	TGTGCCAGCAGTCGGCAGGGGGCAGATACGCAGTATTTT
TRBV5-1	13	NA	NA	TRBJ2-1	CASSPQAYNEQFF	TGCGCCAGCAGCCCCCAGGCCTACAATGAGCAGTTCTTC
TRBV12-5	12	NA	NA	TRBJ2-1	CASGFPTGEQFF	TGTGCTAGTGGTTTCCCGACGGGAGAGCAGTTCTTC
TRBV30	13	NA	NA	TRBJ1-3	CAWSVIGGNTIYF	TGTGCCTGGAGTGTAATAGGTGGGAACACCATATATTTT
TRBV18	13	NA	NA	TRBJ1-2	CASSPPQGYGYTF	TGTGCCAGCTCACCCCCCCAAGGGTACGGCTACACCTTC
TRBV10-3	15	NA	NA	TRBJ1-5	CAISMGGDSNQPQHF	TGTGCCATCAGTATGGGCGGGGATAGCAATCAGCCCCAGCATTTT
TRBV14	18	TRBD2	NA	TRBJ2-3	CASSQVGLAGAPTDTQYF	TGTGCCAGCAGCCAAGTGGGACTAGCGGGGGCCCCCACAGATACGCAGTATTTT
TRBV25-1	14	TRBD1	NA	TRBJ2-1	CATQTGGTYNEQFF	TGTGCCACCCAGACAGGGGGCACCTACAATGAGCAGTTCTTC
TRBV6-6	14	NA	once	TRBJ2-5	CASRRGLGGETQYF	TGTGCCAGCAGACGCGGACTTGGCGGGGAGACCCAGTACTTC
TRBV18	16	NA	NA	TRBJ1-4	CASPDLGRSTNEKLFF	TGTGCCAGCCCCGACTTGGGGCGTTCAACTAATGAAAAACTGTTTTTT
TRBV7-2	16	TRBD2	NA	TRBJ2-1	CASSITSGGLYNEQFF	TGTGCCAGCAGCATAACTAGCGGCGGTCTCTACAATGAGCAGTTCTTC
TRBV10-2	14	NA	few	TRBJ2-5	CASSEGQPQETQYF	TGCGCCAGCAGTGAGGGACAGCCCCAAGAGACCCAGTACTTC
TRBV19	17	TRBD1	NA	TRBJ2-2	CASSLRTGARNTGELFF	TGTGCCAGTAGTCTACGGACAGGGGCGAGGAACACCGGGGAGCTGTTTTTT
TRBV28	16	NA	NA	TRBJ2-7	CASRRRGQGSNYEQYF	TGTGCCAGCCGTCGACGGGGGCAGGGGTCTAACTACGAGCAGTACTTC
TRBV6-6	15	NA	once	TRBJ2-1	CASSMADPSYNEQFF	TGTGCCAGCAGCATGGCGGACCCCTCCTACAATGAGCAGTTCTTC
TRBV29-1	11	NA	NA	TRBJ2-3	CSAEAPFTQYF	TGCAGCGCCGAAGCTCCCTTTACGCAGTATTTT
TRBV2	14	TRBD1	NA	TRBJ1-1	CASILGTGGSEAFF	TGTGCCAGCATCCTCGGGACAGGGGGCTCTGAAGCTTTCTTT
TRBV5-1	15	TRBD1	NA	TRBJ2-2	CASSRDRVNTGELFF	TGCGCCAGCAGCCGAGACAGGGTTAACACCGGGGAGCTGTTTTTT
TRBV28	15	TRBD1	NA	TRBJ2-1	CASSLIQGAPNEQFF	TGTGCCAGCAGTTTAATACAGGGGGCCCCCAATGAGCAGTTCTTC
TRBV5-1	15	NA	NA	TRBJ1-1	CASNQPGLTNTEAFF	TGCGCCAGCAACCAACCGGGACTCACGAACACTGAAGCTTTCTTT
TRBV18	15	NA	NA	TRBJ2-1	CASSPPSGVRHEQFF	TGTGCCAGCTCACCACCGTCGGGGGTGCGGCATGAGCAGTTCTTC
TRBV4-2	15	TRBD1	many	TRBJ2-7	CASSQDGTGAYEQYF	TGTGCCAGCAGCCAAGATGGGACAGGTGCCTACGAGCAGTACTTC
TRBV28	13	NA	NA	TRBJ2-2	CASSSHSTGELFF	TGTGCCAGCAGTTCCCACAGCACCGGGGAGCTGTTTTTT
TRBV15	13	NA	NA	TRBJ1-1	CATSREVGGGAFF	TGTGCCACCAGCAGAGAGGTTGGGGGCGGAGCTTTCTTT
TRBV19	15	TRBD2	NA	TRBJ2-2	CASRGLAGGLGELFF	TGTGCCAGTAGAGGACTAGCGGGGGGTCTCGGGGAGCTGTTTTTT
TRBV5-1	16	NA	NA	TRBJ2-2	CASSLQTLRNTGELFF	TGCGCCAGCAGCTTACAGACCCTGAGAAACACCGGGGAGCTGTTTTTT
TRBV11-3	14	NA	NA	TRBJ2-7	CASSSGGAAYEQYF	TGTGCCAGCAGCTCCGGCGGGGCTGCTTACGAGCAGTACTTC
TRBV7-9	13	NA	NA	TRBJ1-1	CASSLGGGAEAFF	TGTGCCAGCAGCTTAGGAGGAGGTGCTGAAGCTTTCTTT
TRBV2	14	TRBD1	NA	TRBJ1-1	CASRYRTGGSEAFF	TGTGCCAGCAGATACCGGACAGGGGGCTCTGAAGCTTTCTTT
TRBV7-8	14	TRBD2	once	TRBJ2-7	CASSFGGAGYEQYF	TGTGCCAGCAGCTTCGGGGGGGCAGGCTACGAGCAGTACTTC
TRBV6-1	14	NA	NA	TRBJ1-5	CASSHREQNQPQHF	TGTGCCAGCAGCCACAGGGAACAGAATCAGCCCCAGCATTTT
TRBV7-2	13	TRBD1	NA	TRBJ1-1	CASSLPTGREAFF	TGTGCCAGCAGCTTACCGACAGGGAGAGAAGCTTTCTTT
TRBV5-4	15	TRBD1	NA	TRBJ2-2	CASRLTGSNTGELFF	TGTGCCAGCAGACTGACAGGGTCAAACACCGGGGAGCTGTTTTTT
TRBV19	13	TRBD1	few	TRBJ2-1	CASSSDRGLEQFF	TGTGCCAGTAGTTCGGACAGGGGGCTTGAGCAGTTCTTC
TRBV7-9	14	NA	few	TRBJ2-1	CASIGTSSYNEQFF	TGTGCCAGCATCGGGACGAGCTCCTACAATGAGCAGTTCTTC
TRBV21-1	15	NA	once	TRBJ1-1	CASSSSQGITTEAFF	TGTGCCAGCAGCAGCAGCCAGGGAATTACCACTGAAGCTTTCTTT
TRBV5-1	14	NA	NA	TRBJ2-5	CASSLGRGSETQYF	TGCGCCAGCAGCTTGGGTAGGGGGTCGGAGACCCAGTACTTC
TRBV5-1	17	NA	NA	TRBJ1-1	CASSYGTSGRTSTEAFF	TGCGCCAGCAGCTACGGCACGTCGGGGCGGACGAGCACTGAAGCTTTCTTT
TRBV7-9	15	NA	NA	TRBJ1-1	CASSLWQGKDTEAFF	TGTGCCAGCAGCTTATGGCAGGGGAAGGACACTGAAGCTTTCTTT
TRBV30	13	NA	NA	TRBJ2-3	CAWTRDKSDTQYF	TGTGCCTGGACTCGGGATAAATCAGATACGCAGTATTTT
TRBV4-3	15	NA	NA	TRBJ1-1	CASSQEAAPYTEAFF	TGCGCCAGCAGCCAAGAAGCGGCCCCCTACACTGAAGCTTTCTTT
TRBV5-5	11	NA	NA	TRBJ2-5	CASSLTETQYF	TGTGCCAGCAGCTTGACAGAGACCCAGTACTTC
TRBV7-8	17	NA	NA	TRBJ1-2	CASSYGTSLAPNYGYTF	TGTGCCAGCAGCTATGGGACCTCCTTAGCCCCTAACTATGGCTACACCTTC
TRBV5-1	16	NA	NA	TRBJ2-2	CASSKTEYANTGELFF	TGCGCCAGCAGCAAGACGGAATACGCGAACACCGGGGAGCTGTTTTTT